This T cell receptor beta chain is from a study of cytomegalovirus exposure and HLA in healthy donors. General study findings and limits: Follow-up analysis found HLA locus-dependent TCR association rates, highest for DRB1 and lowest for HLA-C. CMV serostatus was the only immune exposure information that was available. Many donors shared some public TCRs, even though most TCR sequences were rare.

V was shortened by 0 bases and J by 4 bases, with 8 bases between the two germline ends. The germline V gene has CDR1 SGHRS and CDR2 YFSETQ. This CDR3 region has 14 residues. Worth noting for this clone: What it recognizes is unknown.

The primer mix had 60 Vbeta and 13 Jbeta primers. Libraries were prepared by immunoSEQ multiplex PCR; TCRdb keeps only in-frame clonotypes and omits some of them. The data contain around 100,000 clones, about four fifths of them seen just once; the ten biggest clones take up around 23%. The chain couples TRBV5-1 to TRBJ2-1; no definite D call. Input material: PBMCs. The receptor comes from a man aged 25 to 45 in good health and CMV-seropositive. The CDR3, as DNA: TGCGCCAGCAGCTTGGCAGCTAGATACAATGAGCAGTTCTTC. Translating gives CASSLAARYNEQFF.